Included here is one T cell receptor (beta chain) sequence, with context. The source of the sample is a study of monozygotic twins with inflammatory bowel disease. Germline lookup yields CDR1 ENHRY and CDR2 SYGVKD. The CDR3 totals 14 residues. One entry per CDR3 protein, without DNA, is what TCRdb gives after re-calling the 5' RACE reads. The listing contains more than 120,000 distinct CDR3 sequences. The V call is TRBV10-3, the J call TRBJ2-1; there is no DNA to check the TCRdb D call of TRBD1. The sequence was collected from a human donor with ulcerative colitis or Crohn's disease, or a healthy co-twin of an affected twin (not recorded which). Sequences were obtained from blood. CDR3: CAISETGTGQEQFF.